Below are 23 T cell receptor beta chains sequenced from a single sample in a study of blood T cell repertoires in COVID-19. The data were produced by immunoSEQ multiplex PCR, yet TCRdb's version contains in-frame clones alone and is incomplete. The sample consists of 60,000 to 75,000 clones, around 88% of them appearing once. The sample was peripheral blood. Source of these receptors: a woman older than 75 with acute or convalescent COVID-19.

The rearrangement links TRBV6-1 to TRBJ1-1; TRBD1 matches 8 bases. Germline CDR1 and CDR2: MNHNS and SASEGT. This CDR3 is 13 amino acids long. V lost 6 bases and J lost 6; bases outside the gene matches: 6. CDR3: CASRRDRYAEAFF. DNA for the CDR3: TGTGCCAGCAGACGGGACAGGTACGCTGAAGCTTTCTTT.

The genes are TRBV9 and TRBJ1-5; TRBD1 matches at 7 bases. The ends lost 4 bases at V and 3 bases at J; junction bases unmatched: 7. From germline, CDR1 is SGDLS and CDR2 YYNGEE. This CDR3 contains 15 residues. The CDR3 DNA sequence: TGTGCCAGCAGCCAGGGAGACAGGGACAATCAGCCCCAGCATTTT. It codes for CASSQGDRDNQPQHF.

V is TRBV7-2 and J is TRBJ2-5; the match to TRBD1 covers 8 bases. This CDR3 comprises 15 residues. Per germline, CDR1 SGHTA and CDR2 FQGNSA. With 5 bases clipped from V and 5 bases from J, the junction kept 10 bases outside the gene matches. The CDR3 sequence: CASSPSGGVWETQYF. The DNA of the CDR3 is TGTGCCAGCAGCCCCTCAGGGGGCGTGTGGGAGACCCAGTACTTC. The variable domain in full, completed from reference TRBV7-2 and TRBJ2-5, reads GAGVSQSPSNKVTEKGKDVELRCDPISGHTALYWYRQSLGQGLEFLIYFQGNSAPDKSGLPSDRFSAERTGGSVSTLTIQRTQQEDSAVYLCASSPSGGVWETQYFGPGTRLLVL.

Here the CDR3 reads CASSLWSGGQTQYF. As DNA, the CDR3 is TGTGCCAGCAGCTTGTGGAGCGGGGGTCAGACCCAGTACTTC. This chain connects TRBV5-4 to TRBJ2-5; 8 bases fit TRBD2. The CDR3 spans 14 residues. Germline loops: CDR1 SGHNT, CDR2 YYREEE (reference sequence). V gave up 1 base and J gave up 6 bases; unmatched junction bases: 5.

The chain has TRBV2 and TRBJ2-1, with unresolved D. The germline V and J ends were trimmed by 6 bases and 5 bases, with 17 bases remaining between them. The V gene's germline CDR1 is SNHLY and CDR2 FYNNEI. The CDR3 consists of 15 residues. In DNA form, the CDR3 reads TGTGCCAGCAGCTCGTTTGGGCTACCGAACAATGAGCAGTTCTTC. As protein: CASSSFGLPNNEQFF.

This rearrangement joins TRBV29-1 to TRBJ1-1; a possible D gene is TRBD1 (6 bases). V gave up 7 bases and J gave up 3 bases, with 12 bases separating them. Germline loops: CDR1 SQVTM, CDR2 ANQGSEA. This CDR3 is built from 12 residues. The CDR3 DNA reads as TGCAGCGGGGACATGGGGGACACTGAAGCTTTCTTT. This translates into CSGDMGDTEAFF.

V gene TRBV5-4 combines with J gene TRBJ2-1; 14 positions match TRBD2. The CDR3 runs 13 residues. With 2 bases clipped from V and 12 bases from J, the junction kept 1 base outside the gene matches. Germline CDR1 SGHNT, CDR2 YYREEE (reference sequence). CDR3 residues: CASSFGTSGGQFF. The CDR3 region has the DNA TGTGCCAGCAGCTTTGGGACTAGCGGGGGGCAGTTCTTC.

CDR3 sequence (DNA): TGTGCCAGTAGTACGACAGGGGTGAGAGAAGCTTTCTTT. Amino acid sequence: CASSTTGVREAFF. The genes are TRBV19 and TRBJ1-1, with TRBD1 matching over 8 bases. Germline values: CDR1 LNHDA, CDR2 SQIVND (reference sequence). After removal of 4 bases from V and 8 bases from J, the junction contained 6 bases not matched to a gene. The CDR3 runs to 13 residues.

This chain uses TRBV11-2 with TRBJ1-6, with a possible D match to TRBD1 (6 bases). Germline CDR1 and CDR2: SGHAT and FQNNGV. CDR3 length: 15 residues. The V gene lost 5 bases and the J gene lost 7 bases, with 15 bases spanning the gap. CDR3 in amino acids: CASSPIIGGNSPLHF. The CDR3, as DNA: TGTGCCAGCAGCCCTATAATAGGGGGAAATTCACCCCTCCACTTT.

The chain links TRBV5-1 to TRBJ1-1; possibly TRBD1 for D (6 bases). CDR1 SGHRS and CDR2 YFSETQ come from the germline V gene. The CDR3 has 15 residues. The V end lost 1 base, the J end lost 5 bases, and 15 bases lay between the germline ends. CDR3 sequence reads: CASSLMTGGRTEAFF. The CDR3 region has the DNA TGCGCCAGCAGCTTGATGACAGGAGGTCGGACTGAAGCTTTCTTT.

The rearrangement uses TRBV28 and TRBJ2-2; the match to TRBD1 covers 8 bases. CDR1 and CDR2 (germline): MDHEN, SYDVKM. J was trimmed by 6 bases and V by 2 bases; bases with no gene match: 2. CDR3 length: 14 residues. This CDR3 reads CASSLQGAAGELFF. Written as DNA, the CDR3 is TGTGCCAGCAGTTTACAGGGGGCGGCCGGGGAGCTGTTTTTT.

This chain links TRBV6-6 with TRBJ1-2; D may be TRBD1 (6 bases). The CDR3 contains 13 residues. CDR1 and CDR2 (germline): MNHNY, SVGAGI (reference sequence). V lost 5 bases and J lost 3, with 10 bases in between. The CDR3, as DNA: TGTGCCAGCAGTCGAAGGACAGACTATGGCTACACCTTC. Translating it yields CASSRRTDYGYTF.

This sequence joins TRBV4-1 and TRBJ1-4; no clear D. Germline values: CDR1 MGHRA, CDR2 YSYEKL. CDR3 size: 17 residues. Between the trimmed V and J ends, which lost 3 bases and 2 bases, there was a span of 16 bases. In DNA, the CDR3 is TGCGCCAGCAGCCAGGGCAGGAATCTCGCGACTAATGAAAAACTGTTTTTT. Translated, it gives CASSQGRNLATNEKLFF.

V usage is TRBV7-9 and J usage is TRBJ1-4; D is ambiguous. Germline loops: CDR1 SEHNR, CDR2 FQNEAQ (reference sequence). This CDR3 contains 16 residues. V lost 5 bases and J lost 6, with 19 bases in between. CDR3 in DNA: TGTGCCAGCAGCCCCTCTCCGGGGATCGGGGATGAAAAACTGTTTTTT. It specifies CASSPSPGIGDEKLFF.

This clone has only one observation. This chain connects TRBV19 to TRBJ1-5; 7 nucleotides agree with TRBD1. Trimming cost V 5 bases and J 3 bases; bases outside gene matches: 4. CDR3 length: 14 residues. Germline loops: CDR1 LNHDA, CDR2 SQIVND (reference sequence). This CDR3 is CASSSGQFNQPQHF. CDR3 nucleotides: TGTGCCAGTAGTTCGGGACAGTTCAATCAGCCCCAGCATTTT.

The chain joins TRBV11-2 to TRBJ1-1, with unresolved D. The CDR3 runs 14 residues. The V and J ends lost 1 base and 5 bases respectively, with 11 bases between them. From germline, CDR1 is SGHAT and CDR2 FQNNGV. DNA of the CDR3: TGTGCCAGCAGCTTAGGGCCAGGTTGGACTGAAGCTTTCTTT. Protein: CASSLGPGWTEAFF.

The chain carries TRBV5-4 and TRBJ1-6; no reliable D call. Germline V lookup: CDR1 SGHNT, CDR2 YYREEE (reference sequence). V lost 0 bases, J lost 9 bases, and 16 bases lay in between. The CDR3 loop spans 16 amino acids. For the CDR3, the DNA is TGTGCCAGCAGCTTGGAGTCAGGCCTACTGGGTTCACCCCTCCACTTT. Translated: CASSLESGLLGSPLHF. Full variable domain (remainder filled in from reference TRBV5-4 and TRBJ1-6): ETGVTQSPTHLIKTRGQQVTLRCSSQSGHNTVSWYQQALGQGPQFIFQYYREEENGRGNFPPRFSGLQFPNYSSELNVNALELDDSALYLCASSLESGLLGSPLHFGNGTRLTVT.

The J gene is TRBJ1-1, the V gene TRBV29-1, with 7 positions matching TRBD1. Germline trimming cut 6 bases from V and 2 bases from J; bases unmatched to any gene: 9. Germline loops: CDR1 SQVTM, CDR2 ANQGSEA. CDR3 length: 14 residues. CDR3: CSVLPNRGNTEAFF. In DNA, the CDR3 is TGCAGCGTCCTACCGAACAGGGGAAACACTGAAGCTTTCTTT.

The rearrangement joins TRBV7-2 to TRBJ2-1; D might be TRBD2 (6 bases). The CDR3 is made up of 13 amino acids. V lost 10 bases and J lost 4, with 14 bases in between. Germline values: CDR1 SGHTA, CDR2 FQGNSA. CDR3 loop: CATHPGDYNEQFF. The CDR3 DNA reads TGTGCCACCCACCCGGGGGATTACAATGAGCAGTTCTTC.

The rearrangement joins TRBV7-2 to TRBJ2-7, with D perhaps matching TRBD2 (5 bases). Germline values: CDR1 SGHTA, CDR2 FQGNSA. This CDR3 contains 13 residues. Trimming cost V 11 bases and J 7 bases, with 21 bases left between them. CDR3 in amino acids: CASRLLGVSEQYF. The CDR3 DNA is TGTGCCTCCCGTCTTCTGGGAGTTAGTGAGCAGTACTTC.

V and J are TRBV7-9 and TRBJ2-2, with 11 bases matching TRBD2. Germline V lookup: CDR1 SEHNR, CDR2 FQNEAQ (reference sequence). CDR3 length: 19 residues. J lost 6 bases, V lost 4 bases, and 16 bases had no gene match. This CDR3 is CASSSPGILAGVTSGELFF. The CDR3 DNA reads as TGTGCCAGCAGCTCACCGGGGATACTAGCGGGAGTTACCTCCGGGGAGCTGTTTTTT. Variable domain in full (rest from reference TRBV7-9 and TRBJ2-2): DTGVSQNPRHKITKRGQNVTFRCDPISEHNRLYWYRQTLGQGPEFLTYFQNEAQLEKSRLLSDRFSAERPKGSFSTLEIQRTEQGDSAMYLCASSSPGILAGVTSGELFFGEGSRLTVL.

J is TRBJ2-5 and V is TRBV11-2, with 9 bases aligning to TRBD2. V trimming: 6 bases; J trimming: 1 base; junction bases outside the gene matches: 0. The germline gives CDR1 SGHAT, CDR2 FQNNGV. CDR3 length: 13 amino acids. CDR3 residues: CASRGLAQETQYF. The CDR3 nucleotides read TGTGCCAGCAGGGGACTAGCCCAAGAGACCCAGTACTTC.

This sequence joins TRBV27 and TRBJ1-2; maybe TRBD1 (5 bases). Germline V gene sequence: CDR1 MNHEY, CDR2 SMNVEV (reference sequence). Deletions cut 1 base from V and 3 bases from J, with 15 bases between. The CDR3 extends over 16 amino acids. CDR3: CASSLYGADFYYGYTF. The CDR3 nucleotides are TGTGCCAGCAGTTTATATGGGGCGGATTTTTACTATGGCTACACCTTC.